This T cell receptor (beta chain) was retrieved from a study of metastatic and nonmetastatic thyroid tumors. General study findings and limits: For both blood and tumor, malignant thyroid tumors reportedly showed significantly higher TCR beta diversity than benign nodules did.

Trimming removed 7 bases at V and 4 bases at J, with 19 bases between. CDR3 size: 15 residues. Germline CDR1 MDHEN, CDR2 SYDVKM. This clone appeared a few times. Its target is not known. Thyroid surgery had not been preceded by any treatment in any patient. Using MiXCR, TCRdb re-called clones from the PCR reads. The sample contains 35,000 to 45,000 clones, roughly 3.1% of which appear only once. The sequence was obtained from a female donor with papillary thyroid cancer or a benign thyroid nodule (not recorded which). Some clones in this sample may be carry-over from other donors' samples. The J gene is TRBJ1-2, the V gene TRBV28; TRBD1 is a possible D gene (6 bases). Sequencing was performed on blood. The CDR3 coding sequence is TGTGCCAGCACCTTAGGGGGAGGGGGGCCCTATGGCTACACCTTC. Translation gives CASTLGGGGPYGYTF.